The 10 T cell receptor beta chains presented below share a single source sample, sequenced in a study of T cell repertoires in cytomegalovirus infection. TCRdb re-called the reads with MiXCR, one entry per CDR3 protein. The data show around 740,000 distinct CDR3 sequences, under 40% seen once. Material for sequencing was PBMCs. The source of these receptors is a human donor in good health (CMV status not recorded). Some clones in this sample may be carry-over from other donors' samples.

V gene TRBV20-1 combines with J gene TRBJ2-5; 9 bases fit TRBD2. The CDR3 consists of 14 residues. V shed 1 base and J 5 bases; nucleotides not matched to a gene: 5. The germline V gene encodes CDR1 DFQATT and CDR2 SNEGSKA (reference sequence). The CDR3 region is CSARVSGRFETQYF. CDR3 nucleotide sequence: TGCAGTGCTAGAGTTAGCGGGAGATTTGAGACCCAGTACTTC.

V usage is TRBV19 and J usage is TRBJ1-1; TRBD1 is a possible D gene (6 bases). The CDR3 spans 15 residues. Germline V gene lookup returns CDR1 LNHDA and CDR2 SQIVND (reference sequence). Trimming removed 5 bases from V and 3 bases from J, with 16 bases in between. The CDR3, as DNA: TGTGCCAGTAGTCCGGTAGGAGGGGGTTACACTGAAGCTTTCTTT. It yields the protein CASSPVGGGYTEAFF.

This clonotype was observed once. V usage is TRBV11-3 and J usage is TRBJ1-1; D unresolved. Germline V CDR1 and CDR2: SGHNT, YENEEA. The CDR3 covers 14 residues. V lost 2 bases and J 6 bases, leaving 13 bases between the germline ends. The CDR3 region is CASSLRPSGPEAFF. CDR3 sequence (DNA): TGTGCCAGCAGCTTAAGGCCCTCGGGCCCTGAAGCTTTCTTT.

This clonotype was counted only a few times. The rearrangement uses TRBV4-1 and TRBJ1-1; weak D call: TRBD1 (5 bases). Trimming cost V 2 bases and J 1 base, with 8 bases left between them. Looked up from germline, CDR1 is MGHRA and CDR2 is YSYEKL. The CDR3 loop spans 14 amino acids. Here the CDR3 reads CASSQSQGNTEAFF. Written as DNA, the CDR3 is TGCGCCAGCAGCCAAAGTCAGGGGAACACTGAAGCTTTCTTT.

Worth noting for this clonotype: Lacking the conserved final phenylalanine or tryptophan, this CDR3 likely reflects a read error. The chain is built from TRBV6-8 and TRBJ2-7, with D hard to call. The V end was cut by 7 bases, the J end by 3 bases, with 10 bases between. CDR1 MNHGY and CDR2 SAAAGT come from the germline V gene. The CDR3 length is 12 residues. The CDR3 protein is CASTDKVYEQYC. In nucleotides, the CDR3 is TGTGCCAGCACCGATAAGGTCTACGAGCAGTACTGC.

This clonotype was seen a handful of times. The chain uses TRBV7-8 and TRBJ1-5; D is uncertain. Germline assignment: CDR1 SGHVS and CDR2 FQNEAQ. This CDR3 is 14 amino acids long. The ends were cut back, 6 bases at V and 2 bases at J, with 11 bases in the middle. The chain's CDR3 is CASSRVMGNQPQHF. The CDR3 nucleotides read TGTGCCAGCAGTAGGGTAATGGGCAATCAGCCCCAGCATTTT.

This clonotype was counted a few times. This chain uses TRBV10-3 with TRBJ1-1; 8 positions match TRBD1. Germline V gene lookup returns CDR1 ENHRY and CDR2 SYGVKD. V was pared by 3 bases and J by 0 bases, with 3 bases of the junction left unmatched. The CDR3 totals 15 residues. The CDR3, as DNA: TGTGCCATCAGTGACGGCAGGGGGCTGAACACTGAAGCTTTCTTT. Translation gives CAISDGRGLNTEAFF.

The chain has TRBV20-1 and TRBJ2-6, with D tentatively TRBD2 (5 bases). CDR3 length: 13 amino acids. V was pared by 0 bases and J by 19 bases, with 19 bases between. CDR1 DFQATT and CDR2 SNEGSKA come from the germline V gene (reference sequence). The CDR3 DNA follows: TGCAGTGCTAGAGATATAGGAGGTCCTGGAGGAACTTTC. Translating gives CSARDIGGPGGTF.

The chain joins TRBV27 to TRBJ2-7; 9 bases agree with TRBD2. CDR1 and CDR2 from the germline V gene are MNHEY and SMNVEV (reference sequence). The V gene end was trimmed by 3 bases and the J gene end by 2 bases; junction bases not matched to a gene: 5. The CDR3 extends over 15 amino acids. The CDR3 region is CASSLGRGGTYEQYF. The CDR3, as DNA: TGTGCCAGCAGTTTGGGGCGGGGGGGCACCTACGAGCAGTACTTC.

This clonotype was detected only a few times. The V call is TRBV19, the J call TRBJ2-3, with D perhaps matching TRBD2 (6 bases). There are 14 residues in the CDR3. Germline V gene lookup returns CDR1 LNHDA and CDR2 SQIVND (reference sequence). Trimming took off 4 bases at V and 2 bases at J, with 10 bases between the two ends. Here the CDR3 reads CASSTAGPTDTQYF. The CDR3, as DNA: TGTGCCAGTAGTACGGCGGGGCCCACAGATACGCAGTATTTT. Complete variable domain (other parts from reference TRBV19 and TRBJ2-3): DGGITQSPKYLFRKEGQNVTLSCEQNLNHDAMYWYRQDPGQGLRLIYYSQIVNDFQKGDIAEGYSVSREKKESFPLTVTSAQKNPTAFYLCASSTAGPTDTQYFGPGTRLTVL.